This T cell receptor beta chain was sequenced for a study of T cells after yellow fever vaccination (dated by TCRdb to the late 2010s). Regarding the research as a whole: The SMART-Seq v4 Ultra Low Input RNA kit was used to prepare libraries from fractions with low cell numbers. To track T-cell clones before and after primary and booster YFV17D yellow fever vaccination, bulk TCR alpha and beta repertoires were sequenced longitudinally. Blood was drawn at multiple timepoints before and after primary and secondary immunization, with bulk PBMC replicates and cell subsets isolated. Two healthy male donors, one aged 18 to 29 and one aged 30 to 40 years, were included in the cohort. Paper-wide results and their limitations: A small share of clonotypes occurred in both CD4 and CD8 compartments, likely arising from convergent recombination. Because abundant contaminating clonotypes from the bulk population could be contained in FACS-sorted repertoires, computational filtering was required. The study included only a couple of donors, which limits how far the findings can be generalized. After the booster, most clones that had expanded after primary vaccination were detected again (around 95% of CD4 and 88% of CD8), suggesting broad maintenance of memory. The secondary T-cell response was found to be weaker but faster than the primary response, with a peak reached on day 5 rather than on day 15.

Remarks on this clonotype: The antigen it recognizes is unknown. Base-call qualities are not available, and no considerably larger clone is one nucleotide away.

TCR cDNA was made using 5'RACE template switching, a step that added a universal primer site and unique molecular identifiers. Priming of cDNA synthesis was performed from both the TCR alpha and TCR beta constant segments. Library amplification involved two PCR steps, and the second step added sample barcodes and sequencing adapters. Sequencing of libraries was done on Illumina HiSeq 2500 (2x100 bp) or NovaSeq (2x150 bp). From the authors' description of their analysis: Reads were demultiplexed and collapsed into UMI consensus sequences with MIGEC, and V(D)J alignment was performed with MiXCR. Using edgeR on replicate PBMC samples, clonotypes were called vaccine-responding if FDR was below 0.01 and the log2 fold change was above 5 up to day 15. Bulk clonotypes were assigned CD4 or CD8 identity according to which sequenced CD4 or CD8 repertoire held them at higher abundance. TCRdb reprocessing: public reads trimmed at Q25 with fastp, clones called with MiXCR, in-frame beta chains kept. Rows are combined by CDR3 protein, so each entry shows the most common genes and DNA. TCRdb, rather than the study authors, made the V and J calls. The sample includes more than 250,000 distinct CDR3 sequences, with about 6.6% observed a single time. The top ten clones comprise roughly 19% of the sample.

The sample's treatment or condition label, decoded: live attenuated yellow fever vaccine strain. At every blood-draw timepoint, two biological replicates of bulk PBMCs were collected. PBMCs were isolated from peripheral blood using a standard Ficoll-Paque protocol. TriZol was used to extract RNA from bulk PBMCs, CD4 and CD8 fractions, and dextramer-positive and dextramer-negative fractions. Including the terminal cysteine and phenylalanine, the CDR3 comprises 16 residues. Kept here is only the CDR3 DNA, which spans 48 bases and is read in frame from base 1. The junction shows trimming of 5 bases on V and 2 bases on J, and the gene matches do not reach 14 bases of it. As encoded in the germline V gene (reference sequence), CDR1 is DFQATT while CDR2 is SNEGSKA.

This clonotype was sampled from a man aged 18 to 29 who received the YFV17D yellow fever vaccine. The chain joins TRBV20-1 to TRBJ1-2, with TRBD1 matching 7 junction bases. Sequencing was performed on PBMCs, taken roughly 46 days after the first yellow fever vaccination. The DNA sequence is TGCAGTGCTCCCGAATCAAACAGGGGAGTCAACTATGGCTACACCTTC. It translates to CSAPESNRGVNYGYTF.